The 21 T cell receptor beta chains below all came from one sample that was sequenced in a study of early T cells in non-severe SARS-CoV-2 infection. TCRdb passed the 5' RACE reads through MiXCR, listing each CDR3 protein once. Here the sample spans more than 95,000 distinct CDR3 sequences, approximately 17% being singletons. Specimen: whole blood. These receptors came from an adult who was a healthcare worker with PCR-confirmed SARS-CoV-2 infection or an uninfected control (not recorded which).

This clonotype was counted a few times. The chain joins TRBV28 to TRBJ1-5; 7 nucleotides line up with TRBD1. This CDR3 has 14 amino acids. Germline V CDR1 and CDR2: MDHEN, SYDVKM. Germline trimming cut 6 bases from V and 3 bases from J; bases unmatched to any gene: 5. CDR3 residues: CASSPTGINQPQHF. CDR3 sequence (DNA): TGTGCCAGCAGCCCGACAGGGATCAATCAGCCCCAGCATTTT.

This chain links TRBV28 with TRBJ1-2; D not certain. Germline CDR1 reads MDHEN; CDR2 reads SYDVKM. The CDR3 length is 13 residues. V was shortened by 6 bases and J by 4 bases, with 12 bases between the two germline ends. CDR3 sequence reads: CASSLLGSYGYTF. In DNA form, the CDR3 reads TGTGCCAGCAGCCTTCTTGGATCCTATGGCTACACCTTC.

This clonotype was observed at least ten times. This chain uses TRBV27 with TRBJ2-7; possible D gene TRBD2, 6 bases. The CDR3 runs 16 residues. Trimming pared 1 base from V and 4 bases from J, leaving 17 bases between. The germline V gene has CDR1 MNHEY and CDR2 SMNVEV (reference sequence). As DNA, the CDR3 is TGTGCCAGCAGTTTATTAGGCTCCGGGAGTGTTTACGAGCAGTACTTC. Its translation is CASSLLGSGSVYEQYF.

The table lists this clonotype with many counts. The CDR3 loop is CASSPVGTSGDGIQETQYF. CDR3 nucleotide sequence: TGTGCCAGCAGCCCAGTTGGGACTAGCGGGGACGGGATACAAGAGACCCAGTACTTC. This chain uses TRBV4-2 with TRBJ2-5, with TRBD2 matching 13 bases. This CDR3 contains 19 residues. The J segment lost 2 bases and the V segment lost 4 bases, leaving 13 bases of the junction unmatched. CDR1 LGHNA and CDR2 YNFKEQ come from the germline V gene.

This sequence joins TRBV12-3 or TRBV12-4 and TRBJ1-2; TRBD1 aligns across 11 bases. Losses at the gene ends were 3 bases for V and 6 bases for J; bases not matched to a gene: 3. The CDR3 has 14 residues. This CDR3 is CASSFGQGANGYTF. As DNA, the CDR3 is TGTGCCAGCAGTTTCGGACAGGGGGCCAATGGCTACACCTTC.

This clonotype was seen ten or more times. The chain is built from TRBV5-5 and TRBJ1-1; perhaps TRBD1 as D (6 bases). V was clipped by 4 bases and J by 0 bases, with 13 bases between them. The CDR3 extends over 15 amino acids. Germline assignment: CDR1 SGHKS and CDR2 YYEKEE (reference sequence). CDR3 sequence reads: CASSARGDMNTEAFF. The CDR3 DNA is TGTGCCAGCAGCGCTAGGGGGGACATGAACACTGAAGCTTTCTTT.

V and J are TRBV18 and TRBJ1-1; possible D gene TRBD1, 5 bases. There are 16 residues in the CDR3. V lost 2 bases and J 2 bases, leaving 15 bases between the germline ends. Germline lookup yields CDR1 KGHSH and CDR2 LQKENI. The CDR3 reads CASSPIQSGVNTEAFF. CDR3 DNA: TGTGCCAGCTCACCAATACAGTCGGGGGTTAACACTGAAGCTTTCTTT.

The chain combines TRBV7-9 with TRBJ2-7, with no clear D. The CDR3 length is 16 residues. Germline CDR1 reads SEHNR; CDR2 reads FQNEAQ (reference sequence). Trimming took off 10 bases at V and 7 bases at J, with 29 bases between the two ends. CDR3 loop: CAIPLDGASSLREQYF. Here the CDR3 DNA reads TGTGCCATCCCACTCGACGGAGCCTCATCCCTACGGGAGCAGTACTTC. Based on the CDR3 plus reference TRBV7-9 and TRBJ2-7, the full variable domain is DTGVSQNPRHKITKRGQNVTFRCDPISEHNRLYWYRQTLGQGPEFLTYFQNEAQLEKSRLLSDRFSAERPKGSFSTLEIQRTEQGDSAMYLCAIPLDGASSLREQYFGPGTRLTVT.

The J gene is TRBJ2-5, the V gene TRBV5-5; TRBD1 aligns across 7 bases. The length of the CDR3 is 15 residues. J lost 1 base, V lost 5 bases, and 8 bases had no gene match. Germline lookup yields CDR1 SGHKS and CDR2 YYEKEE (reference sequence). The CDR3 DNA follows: TGTGCCAGCAGAATCGCGGACAGGCGCCAAGAGACCCAGTACTTC. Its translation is CASRIADRRQETQYF.

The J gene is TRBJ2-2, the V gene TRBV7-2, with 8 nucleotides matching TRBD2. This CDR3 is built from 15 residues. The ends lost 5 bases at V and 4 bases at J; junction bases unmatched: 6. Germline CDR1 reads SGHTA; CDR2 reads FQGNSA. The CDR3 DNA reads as TGTGCCAGCAGCCTGGGCGGGGGGCTCACCGGGGAGCTGTTTTTT. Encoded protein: CASSLGGGLTGELFF.

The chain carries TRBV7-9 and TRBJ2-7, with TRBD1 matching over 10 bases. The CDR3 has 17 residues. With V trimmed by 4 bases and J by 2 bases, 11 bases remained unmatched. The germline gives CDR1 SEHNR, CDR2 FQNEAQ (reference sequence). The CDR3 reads CASSSWKDRGTTYEQYF. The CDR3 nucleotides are TGTGCCAGCAGCTCGTGGAAGGACAGGGGGACTACCTACGAGCAGTACTTC.

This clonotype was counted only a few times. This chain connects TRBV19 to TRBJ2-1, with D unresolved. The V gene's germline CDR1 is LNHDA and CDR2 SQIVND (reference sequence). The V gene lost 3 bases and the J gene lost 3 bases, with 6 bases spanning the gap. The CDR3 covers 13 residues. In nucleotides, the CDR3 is TGTGCCAGTAGTATTAGCATCTACAATGAGCAGTTCTTC. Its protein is CASSISIYNEQFF.

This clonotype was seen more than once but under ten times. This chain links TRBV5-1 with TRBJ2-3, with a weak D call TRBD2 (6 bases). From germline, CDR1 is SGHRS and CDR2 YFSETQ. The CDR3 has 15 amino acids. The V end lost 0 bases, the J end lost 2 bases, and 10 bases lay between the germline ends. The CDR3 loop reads CASSLVAVDTDTQYF. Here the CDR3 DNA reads TGCGCCAGCAGCTTGGTAGCGGTTGACACAGATACGCAGTATTTT.

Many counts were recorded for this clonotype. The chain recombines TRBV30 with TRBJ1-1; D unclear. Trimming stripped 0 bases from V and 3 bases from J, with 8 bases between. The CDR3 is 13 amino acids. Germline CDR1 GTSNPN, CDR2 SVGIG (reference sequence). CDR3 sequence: CAWSVTRDTEAFF. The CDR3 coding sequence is TGTGCCTGGAGTGTAACCCGGGACACTGAAGCTTTCTTT.

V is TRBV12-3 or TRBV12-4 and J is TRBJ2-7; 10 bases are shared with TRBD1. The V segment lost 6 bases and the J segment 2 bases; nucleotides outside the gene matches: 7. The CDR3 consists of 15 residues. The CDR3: CASSPDRGQAYEQYF. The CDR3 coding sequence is TGTGCCAGCAGCCCTGACAGGGGGCAGGCCTACGAGCAGTACTTC.

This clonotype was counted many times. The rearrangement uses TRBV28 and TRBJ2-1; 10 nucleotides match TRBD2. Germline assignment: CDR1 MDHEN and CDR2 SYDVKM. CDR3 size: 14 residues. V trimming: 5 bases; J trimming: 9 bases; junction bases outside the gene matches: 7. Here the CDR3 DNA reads TGTGCCAGCAGTCCTAGCGGGAGAGAGAGTGAGCAGTTCTTC. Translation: CASSPSGRESEQFF.

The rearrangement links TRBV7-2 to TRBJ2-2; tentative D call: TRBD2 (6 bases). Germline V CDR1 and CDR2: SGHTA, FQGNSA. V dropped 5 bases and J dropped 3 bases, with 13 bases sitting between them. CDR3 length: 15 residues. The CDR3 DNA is TGTGCCAGCAGCCCTCGCGGGGCCGACACCGGGGAGCTGTTTTTT. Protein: CASSPRGADTGELFF. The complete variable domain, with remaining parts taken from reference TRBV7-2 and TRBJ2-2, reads GAGVSQSPSNKVTEKGKDVELRCDPISGHTALYWYRQSLGQGLEFLIYFQGNSAPDKSGLPSDRFSAERTGGSVSTLTIQRTQQEDSAVYLCASSPRGADTGELFFGEGSRLTVL.

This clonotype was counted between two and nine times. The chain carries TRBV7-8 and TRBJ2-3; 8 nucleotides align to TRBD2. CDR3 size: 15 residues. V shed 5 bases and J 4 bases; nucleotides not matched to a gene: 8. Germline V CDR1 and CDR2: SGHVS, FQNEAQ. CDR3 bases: TGTGCCAGCAGCCGAGCGGGGGTTCTCGCAGATACGCAGTATTTT. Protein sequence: CASSRAGVLADTQYF. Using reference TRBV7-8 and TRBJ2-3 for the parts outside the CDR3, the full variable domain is GAGVSQSPRYKVAKRGQDVALRCDPISGHVSLFWYQQALGQGPEFLTYFQNEAQLDKSGLPSDRFFAERPEGSVSTLKIQRTQQEDSAVYLCASSRAGVLADTQYFGPGTRLTVL.

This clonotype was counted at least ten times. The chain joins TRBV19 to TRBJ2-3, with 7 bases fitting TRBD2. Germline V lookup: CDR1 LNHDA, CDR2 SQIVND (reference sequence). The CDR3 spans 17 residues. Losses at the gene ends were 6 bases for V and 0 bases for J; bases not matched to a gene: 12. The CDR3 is CASSRASGSSSTDTQYF. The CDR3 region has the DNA TGTGCCAGTAGCCGGGCTAGCGGCTCCTCTAGCACAGATACGCAGTATTTT.

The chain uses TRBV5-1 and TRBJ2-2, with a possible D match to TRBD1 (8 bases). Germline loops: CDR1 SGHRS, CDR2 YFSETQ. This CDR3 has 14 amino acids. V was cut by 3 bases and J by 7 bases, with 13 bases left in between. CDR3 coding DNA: TGCGCCAGCAGCTCGGACAGGGAGGGCGGGGAGCTGTTTTTT. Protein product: CASSSDREGGELFF.

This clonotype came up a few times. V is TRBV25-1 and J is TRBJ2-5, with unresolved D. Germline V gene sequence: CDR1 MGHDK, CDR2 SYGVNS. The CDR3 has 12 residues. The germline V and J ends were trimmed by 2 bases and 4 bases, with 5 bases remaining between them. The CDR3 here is CASSEPGETQYF. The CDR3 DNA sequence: TGTGCCAGCAGTGAACCTGGAGAGACCCAGTACTTC.